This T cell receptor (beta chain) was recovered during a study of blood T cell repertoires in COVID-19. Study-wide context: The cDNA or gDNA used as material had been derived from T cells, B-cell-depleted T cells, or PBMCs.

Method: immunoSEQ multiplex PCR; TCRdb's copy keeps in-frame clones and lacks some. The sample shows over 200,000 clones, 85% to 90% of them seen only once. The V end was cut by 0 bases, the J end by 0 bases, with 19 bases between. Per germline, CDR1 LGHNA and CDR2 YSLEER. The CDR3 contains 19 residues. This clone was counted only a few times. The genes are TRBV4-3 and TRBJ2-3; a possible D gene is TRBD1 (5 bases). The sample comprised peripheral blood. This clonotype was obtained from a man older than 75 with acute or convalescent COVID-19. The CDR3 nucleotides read TGCGCCAGCAGCCAAGATCTTTATAGGGGCAGCCTTAGCACAGATACGCAGTATTTT. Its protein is CASSQDLYRGSLSTDTQYF.